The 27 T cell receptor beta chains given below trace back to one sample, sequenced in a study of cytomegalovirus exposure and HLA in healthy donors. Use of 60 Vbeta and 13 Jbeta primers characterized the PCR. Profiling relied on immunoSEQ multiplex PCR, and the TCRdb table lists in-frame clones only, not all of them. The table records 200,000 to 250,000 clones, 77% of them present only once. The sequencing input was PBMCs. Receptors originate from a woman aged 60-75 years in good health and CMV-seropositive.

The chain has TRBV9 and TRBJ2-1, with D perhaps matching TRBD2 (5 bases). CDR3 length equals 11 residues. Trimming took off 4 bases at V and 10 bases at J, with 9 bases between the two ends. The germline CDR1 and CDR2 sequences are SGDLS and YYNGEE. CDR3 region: CASSLTREQFF. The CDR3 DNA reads TGTGCCAGCAGCCTAACTAGGGAGCAGTTCTTC.

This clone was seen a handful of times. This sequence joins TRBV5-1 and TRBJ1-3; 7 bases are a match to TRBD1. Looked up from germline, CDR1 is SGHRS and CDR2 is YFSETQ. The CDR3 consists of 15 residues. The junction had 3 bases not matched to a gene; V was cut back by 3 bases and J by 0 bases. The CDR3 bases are TGCGCCAGCAGCTCCACAGGGGACTCTGGAAACACCATATATTTT. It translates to CASSSTGDSGNTIYF.

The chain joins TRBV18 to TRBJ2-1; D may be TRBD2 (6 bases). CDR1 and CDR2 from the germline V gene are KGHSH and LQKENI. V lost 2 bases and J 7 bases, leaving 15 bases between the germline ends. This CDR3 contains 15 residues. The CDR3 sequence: CASSPSGGGYNEQFF. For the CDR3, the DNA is TGTGCCAGCTCACCATCCGGGGGAGGCTATAATGAGCAGTTCTTC.

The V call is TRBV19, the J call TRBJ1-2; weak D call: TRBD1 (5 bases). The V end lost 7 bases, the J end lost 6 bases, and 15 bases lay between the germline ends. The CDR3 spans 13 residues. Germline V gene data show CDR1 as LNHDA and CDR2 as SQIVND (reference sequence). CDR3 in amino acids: CASNQGLRNGYTF. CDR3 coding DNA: TGTGCCAGTAACCAGGGTTTAAGGAATGGCTACACCTTC.

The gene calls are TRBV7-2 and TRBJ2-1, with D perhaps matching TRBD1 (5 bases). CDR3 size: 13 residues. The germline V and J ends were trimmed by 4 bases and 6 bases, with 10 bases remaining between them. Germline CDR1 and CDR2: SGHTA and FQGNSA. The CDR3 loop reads CASSWGRVNEQFF. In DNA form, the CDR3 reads TGTGCCAGCAGCTGGGGCCGGGTCAATGAGCAGTTCTTC.

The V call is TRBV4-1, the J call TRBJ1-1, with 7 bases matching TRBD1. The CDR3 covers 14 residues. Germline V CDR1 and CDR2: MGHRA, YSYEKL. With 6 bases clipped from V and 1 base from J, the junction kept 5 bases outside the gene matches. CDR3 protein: CASRQGIANTEAFF. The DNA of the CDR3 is TGCGCCAGCAGACAGGGGATAGCGAACACTGAAGCTTTCTTT.

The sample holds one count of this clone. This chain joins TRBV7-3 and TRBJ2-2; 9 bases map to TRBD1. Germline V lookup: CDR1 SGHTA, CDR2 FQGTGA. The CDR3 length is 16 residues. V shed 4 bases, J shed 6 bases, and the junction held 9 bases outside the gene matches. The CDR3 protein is CASSSSGTGMAGELFF. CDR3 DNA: TGTGCCAGCAGCTCTTCCGGGACAGGGATGGCCGGGGAGCTGTTTTTT. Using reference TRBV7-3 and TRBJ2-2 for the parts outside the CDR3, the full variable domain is GAGVSQTPSNKVTEKGKYVELRCDPISGHTALYWYRQSLGQGPEFLIYFQGTGAADDSGLPNDRFFAVRPEGSVSTLKIQRTERGDSAVYLCASSSSGTGMAGELFFGEGSRLTVL.

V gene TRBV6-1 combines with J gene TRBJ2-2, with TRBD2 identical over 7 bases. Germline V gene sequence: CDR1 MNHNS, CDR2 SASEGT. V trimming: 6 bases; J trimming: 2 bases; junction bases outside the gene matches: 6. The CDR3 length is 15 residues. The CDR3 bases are TGTGCCAGCAGAGCGGGGATAGGTAACACCGGGGAGCTGTTTTTT. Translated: CASRAGIGNTGELFF.

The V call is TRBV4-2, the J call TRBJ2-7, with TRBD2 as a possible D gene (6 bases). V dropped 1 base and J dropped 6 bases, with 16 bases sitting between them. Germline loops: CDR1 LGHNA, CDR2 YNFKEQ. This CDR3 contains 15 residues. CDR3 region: CASSQATPRRGEQYF. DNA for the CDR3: TGTGCCAGCAGCCAAGCTACGCCTAGGAGGGGCGAGCAGTACTTC.

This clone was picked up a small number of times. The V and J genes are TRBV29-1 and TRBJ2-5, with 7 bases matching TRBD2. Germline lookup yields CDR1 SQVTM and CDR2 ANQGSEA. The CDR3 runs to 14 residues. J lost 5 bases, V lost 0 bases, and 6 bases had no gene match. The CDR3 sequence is CSVEDRGGEETQYF. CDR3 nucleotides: TGCAGCGTTGAAGATCGGGGAGGGGAGGAGACCCAGTACTTC.

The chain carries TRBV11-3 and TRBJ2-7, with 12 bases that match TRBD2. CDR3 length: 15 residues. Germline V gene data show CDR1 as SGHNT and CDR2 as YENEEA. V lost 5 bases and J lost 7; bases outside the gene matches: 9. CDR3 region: CASSPRLAGVKEQYF. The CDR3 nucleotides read TGTGCCAGCAGCCCCAGACTAGCGGGAGTGAAGGAGCAGTACTTC.

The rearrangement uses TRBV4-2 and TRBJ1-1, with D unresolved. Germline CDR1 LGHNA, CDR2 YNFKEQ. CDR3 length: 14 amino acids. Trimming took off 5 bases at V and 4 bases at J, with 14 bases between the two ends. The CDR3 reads CASSNDQVGTEAFF. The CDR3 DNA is TGTGCCAGCAGCAACGATCAGGTTGGCACTGAAGCTTTCTTT.

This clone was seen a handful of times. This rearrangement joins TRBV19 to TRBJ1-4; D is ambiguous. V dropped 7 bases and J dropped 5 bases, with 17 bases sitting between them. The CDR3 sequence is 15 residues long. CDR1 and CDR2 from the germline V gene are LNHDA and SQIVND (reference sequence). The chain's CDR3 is CASMGLTAENEKLFF. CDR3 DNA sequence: TGTGCCAGTATGGGCCTAACCGCCGAGAATGAAAAACTGTTTTTT. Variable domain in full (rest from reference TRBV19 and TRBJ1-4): DGGITQSPKYLFRKEGQNVTLSCEQNLNHDAMYWYRQDPGQGLRLIYYSQIVNDFQKGDIAEGYSVSREKKESFPLTVTSAQKNPTAFYLCASMGLTAENEKLFFGSGTQLSVL.

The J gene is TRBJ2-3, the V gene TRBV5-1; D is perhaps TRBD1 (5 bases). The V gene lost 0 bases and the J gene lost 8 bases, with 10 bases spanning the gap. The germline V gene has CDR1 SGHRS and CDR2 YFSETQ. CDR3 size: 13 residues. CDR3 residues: CASSLGGPRTQYF. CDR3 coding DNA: TGCGCCAGCAGCTTGGGGGGCCCGCGTACGCAGTATTTT.

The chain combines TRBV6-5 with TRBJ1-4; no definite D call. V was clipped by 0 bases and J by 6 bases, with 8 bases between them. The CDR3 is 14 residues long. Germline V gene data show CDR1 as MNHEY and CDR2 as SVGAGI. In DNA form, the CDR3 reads TGTGCCAGCAGTTACTCGGCAGGCGATGAAAAACTGTTTTTT. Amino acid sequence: CASSYSAGDEKLFF.

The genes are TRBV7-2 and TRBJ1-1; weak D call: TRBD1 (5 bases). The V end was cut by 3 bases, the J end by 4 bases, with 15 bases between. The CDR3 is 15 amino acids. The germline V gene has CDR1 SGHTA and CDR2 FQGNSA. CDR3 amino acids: CASSFVGRAVTEAFF. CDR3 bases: TGTGCCAGCAGCTTCGTGGGCAGGGCTGTCACTGAAGCTTTCTTT.

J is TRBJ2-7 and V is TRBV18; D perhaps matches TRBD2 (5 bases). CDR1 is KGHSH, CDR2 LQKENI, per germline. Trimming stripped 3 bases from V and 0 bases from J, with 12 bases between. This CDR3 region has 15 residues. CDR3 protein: CASSPGGRISYEQYF. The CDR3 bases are TGTGCCAGCTCACCGGGCGGGCGAATCTCCTACGAGCAGTACTTC.

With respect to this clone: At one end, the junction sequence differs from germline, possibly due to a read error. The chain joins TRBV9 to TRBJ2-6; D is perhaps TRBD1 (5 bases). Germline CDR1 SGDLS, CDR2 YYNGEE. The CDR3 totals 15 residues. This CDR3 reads CASTVPGSGANVLTF. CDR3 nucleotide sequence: TGTGCCAGCACCGTACCAGGGTCTGGGGCCAACGTCCTGACTTTC.

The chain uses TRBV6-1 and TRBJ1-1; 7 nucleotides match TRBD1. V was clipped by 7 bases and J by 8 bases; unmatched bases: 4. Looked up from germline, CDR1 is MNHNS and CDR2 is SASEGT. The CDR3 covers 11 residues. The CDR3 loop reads CASKWTGEAFF. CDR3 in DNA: TGTGCCAGCAAGTGGACAGGCGAAGCTTTCTTT.

DNA of the CDR3: TGTGCCAGCAGCTTAGGGGACACCCCGGGGGAAAAACTGTTTTTT. Residues: CASSLGDTPGEKLFF. This chain joins TRBV7-9 and TRBJ1-4, with D perhaps matching TRBD1 (6 bases). The CDR3 is 15 amino acids. Trimming took 1 base from V and 8 from J, leaving 14 bases between them. Germline CDR1 reads SEHNR; CDR2 reads FQNEAQ (reference sequence).

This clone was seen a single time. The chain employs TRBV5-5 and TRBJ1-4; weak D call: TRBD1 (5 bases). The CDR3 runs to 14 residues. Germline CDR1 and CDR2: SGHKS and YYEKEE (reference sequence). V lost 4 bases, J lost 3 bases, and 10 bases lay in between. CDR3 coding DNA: TGTGCCAGCAGCATCCAGGGCCCTAATGAAAAACTGTTTTTT. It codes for CASSIQGPNEKLFF.

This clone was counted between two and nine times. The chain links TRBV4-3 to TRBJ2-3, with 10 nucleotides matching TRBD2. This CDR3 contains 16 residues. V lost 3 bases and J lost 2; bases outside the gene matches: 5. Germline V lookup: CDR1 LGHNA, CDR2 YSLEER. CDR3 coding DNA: TGCGCCAGCAGCCAGACAAGCGGGGGGGCCACAGATACGCAGTATTTT. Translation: CASSQTSGGATDTQYF.

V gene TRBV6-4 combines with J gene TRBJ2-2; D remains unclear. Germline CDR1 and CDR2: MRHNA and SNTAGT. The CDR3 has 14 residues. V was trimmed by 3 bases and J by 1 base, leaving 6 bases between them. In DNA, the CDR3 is TGTGCCAGCAGTGATTTAGAGAACACCGGGGAGCTGTTTTTT. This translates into CASSDLENTGELFF.

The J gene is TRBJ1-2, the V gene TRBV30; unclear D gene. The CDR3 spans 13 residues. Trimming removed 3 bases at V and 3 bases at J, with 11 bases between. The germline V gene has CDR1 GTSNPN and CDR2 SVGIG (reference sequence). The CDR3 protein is CAWSWRVDYGYTF. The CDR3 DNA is TGTGCCTGGAGCTGGAGGGTAGACTATGGCTACACCTTC.

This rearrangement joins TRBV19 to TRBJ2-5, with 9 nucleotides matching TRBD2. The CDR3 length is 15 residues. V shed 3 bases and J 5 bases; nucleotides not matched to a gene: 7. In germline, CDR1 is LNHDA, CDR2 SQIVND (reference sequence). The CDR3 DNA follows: TGTGCCAGTAGTATTGCCGCGGGAGGGTTGGAGACCCAGTACTTC. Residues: CASSIAAGGLETQYF.

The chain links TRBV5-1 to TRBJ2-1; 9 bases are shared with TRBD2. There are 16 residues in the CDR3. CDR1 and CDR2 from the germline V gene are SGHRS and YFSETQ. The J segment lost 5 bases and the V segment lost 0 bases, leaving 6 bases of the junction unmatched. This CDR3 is CASSLEGGRGNNEQFF. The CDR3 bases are TGCGCCAGCAGCTTGGAAGGCGGGAGGGGGAACAATGAGCAGTTCTTC.

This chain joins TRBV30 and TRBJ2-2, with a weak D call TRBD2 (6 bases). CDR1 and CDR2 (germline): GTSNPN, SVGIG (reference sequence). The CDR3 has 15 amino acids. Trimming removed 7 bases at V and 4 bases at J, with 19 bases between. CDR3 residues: CAFESGREATGELFF. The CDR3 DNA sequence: TGTGCCTTTGAGTCGGGCAGGGAGGCCACCGGGGAGCTGTTTTTT.